This T cell receptor (beta chain) was retrieved from a study of beta chain features in type 1 diabetes. Study background: What patients shared with healthy donors was a similar profile of age, gender and cell yields. General study results and limits: Moderately but significantly shorter TCRB CDR3s were found in Type 1 diabetes patients in all four CD4+ subsets.

Germline CDR1 and CDR2: SGHTA and FQGNSA. The CDR3 is 15 amino acids. Trimming took 5 bases from V and 3 from J; bases not matched to a gene: 9. In the case of this clone: The antigen is not known.

As every portion of the isolated RNA was reverse transcribed, the sequencing read expressed TCRB transcripts. Profiling relied on immunoSEQ multiplex PCR, and the TCRdb table lists in-frame clones only, not all of them. This table has 250,000 to 300,000 clones, approximately 25% appearing once. This TCR derives from a woman aged 25 to 39 with type 1 diabetes. The sequenced sample consisted of naive CD4+ T cells from blood. V and J are TRBV7-2 and TRBJ2-7; TRBD2 aligns across 8 bases. The CDR3 sequence is CASSVKRELFYEQYF. The CDR3 region has the DNA TGTGCCAGCAGCGTAAAGCGGGAGTTGTTCTACGAGCAGTACTTC.